This TCR beta chain is drawn from a study of T cells in Graves' hyperthyroidism and ophthalmopathy (dated by TCRdb to between 2018 and 2021). Background on the whole study: To identify TCR V-J signatures that set the groups apart, the researchers used a discovery cohort of about a hundred patients, made up of fewer than 50 with Graves' ophthalmopathy and some 60 with stable Graves' hyperthyroidism. An independent validation cohort of some 18 hyperthyroidism patients and about 16 patients who later progressed to ophthalmopathy tested prospective prediction of ophthalmopathy. The roughly 100 discovery patients were randomly split 7:3 into training and test sets. In addition, the study compared T-cell repertoires in thyroid tissue and in blood from six Graves' hyperthyroidism patients. Following sampling, methimazole starting at 30 mg daily was given to hyperthyroidism patients, and high-dose intravenous methylprednisolone was given to ophthalmopathy patients. According to the paper, TCR Vbeta CDR3 sequencing was carried out on roughly 130 peripheral blood samples, which came from some 41 ophthalmopathy, roughly 75 hyperthyroidism and about 17 progressor patients.

Reading the germline V gene gives CDR1 MGHRA and CDR2 YSYEKL. The CDR3 numbers 14 residues from cysteine through phenylalanine. Of the read, only the CDR3 DNA is kept; its 42 bases are in frame from base 1. The germline ends are 12 bases apart after V is trimmed by 1 base and J by 6 bases. On the study overall, not on this receptor specifically: In validation, progression to ophthalmopathy was predicted by the model with around 71% sensitivity and about 72% specificity, a median of 6.5 months before onset. No statistical method was used to set the sample size in advance, and investigators knew the group allocation. In cross-validation, a model built on a 13 V-J signature told ophthalmopathy apart from stable hyperthyroidism with approximately 90% sensitivity and approximately 81% specificity, and in testing the same model reached 80%/75%. Most expanded thyroid clonotypes (frequency above 0.001) were also detected in blood, a finding suggesting that blood repertoires may reflect thyroid immune responses.

The TCR beta CDR3 regions were amplified from the RNA transcripts. The TCR CDR3 was subjected to a first round of RT-PCR using the HTBI primer set and the Qiagen OneStep RT-PCR kit. A second multiplex PCR round built the libraries, followed by size selection and purification. The libraries were sequenced on an Illumina HiSeq2000 using paired-end 100 bp reads. Regarding the original processing steps: SOAPnuke was used to process the raw data, with reads discarded if the reads contained adapters or uncalled bases, had a mean Phred below 15, or lacked an exact constant-primer or identifier match. High-quality paired reads were merged using COPE v1.2.5, and each unique nucleotide sequence was defined as a clonotype. Clonotypes were aligned to IMGT TRBV, TRBD and TRBJ reference segments using MiTCR v1.1. Only V-J combinations with frequency above 0.0001, covering 99.2% of repertoires, were analysed. The TCS score was defined as F50 (clonal expansion) divided by E x V (chaos), with BLOSUM62-based TCRdist calculated between CDR3 peptides within each V-J. Welch's t-statistics and random forest reduced around 550 V-J features to 13, which were used in a naive Bayes classifier (R e1071). The Morisita-Horn index was used to measure how similar the thyroid and blood repertoires were. TCRdb reworked the public reads: Q25 trimming with fastp, MiXCR clone assembly, productive beta chains retained. Every entry covers one CDR3 protein and lists the most common genes and DNA from its rows. TCRdb, not the original authors, processed these V and J calls. The sample table records 550,000 to 700,000 distinct CDR3 sequences; 46% of these occur just once. The top ten clonotypes cover around a fifth of the sample.

As for this clonotype: Its antigen is still unknown. No per-base quality is available; no much larger clone lies one base away.

Exclusion was applied to patients with uncontrolled infections, other autoimmune diseases, pregnancy or lactation. Clinical symptoms, serum thyroxine and TRAb, thyroid ultrasound, and orbital computed tomography formed the basis for the diagnoses. Total RNA was extracted using Trizol reagent, and RNA quality was assessed on an Agilent 2100 Bioanalyzer. The sequenced material came from peripheral blood or thyroid tissue (not recorded which). Recombination joined TRBV4-1 with TRBJ1-1; a weak D assignment points to TRBD1 (5 bases agree). The TCR sequence derives from an adult woman with Graves' disease, either hyperthyroidism or ophthalmopathy (not recorded which). The CDR3 corresponds to CASSQGTLRAEAFF. The nucleotide sequence is TGCGCCAGCAGCCAAGGGACACTCCGGGCTGAAGCTTTCTTT.